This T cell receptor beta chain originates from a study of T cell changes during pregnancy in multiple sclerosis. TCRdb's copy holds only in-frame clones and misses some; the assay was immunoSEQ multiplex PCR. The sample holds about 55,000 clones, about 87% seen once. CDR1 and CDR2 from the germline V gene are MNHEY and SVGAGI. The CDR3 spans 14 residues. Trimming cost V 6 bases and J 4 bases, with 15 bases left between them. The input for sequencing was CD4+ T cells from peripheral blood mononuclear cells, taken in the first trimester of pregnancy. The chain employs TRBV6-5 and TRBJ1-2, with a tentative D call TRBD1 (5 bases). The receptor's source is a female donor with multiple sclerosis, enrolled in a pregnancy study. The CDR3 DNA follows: TGTGCCAGCAGCTGGGTGGGGGGGACCTATGGCTACACCTTC. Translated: CASSWVGGTYGYTF.